These T cell receptor beta chains were read from a single sample in a study of T-cell memory formation after mild COVID-19. TCRdb itself ran the 5' RACE reads through MiXCR, one entry per CDR3 protein. The profile shows fewer than 450,000 distinct CDR3 sequences, approximately 24% of them singletons. The sequencing sample was made of PBMCs or a T cell subset sorted from them (not recorded which). The receptor source for this set is an adult woman who had mild COVID-19 (a few samples of this study predate the infection). Cell type and time point are not known. The CDR3 runs from the conserved cysteine through the conserved F or W. A D gene is named only where the DNA matches it firmly. Size tells how often a clone was seen (once, few, many) or the class of an expanded clone, and some rows leave it out.

J: TRBJ2-1; size: NA; V: TRBV20-1; D: TRBD1; DNA: TGCAGTGCCCTGGGGAGAAGGGGGCGCTTAGGAAACTACAATGAGCAGTTCTTC; CDR3: CSALGRRGRLGNYNEQFF
J: TRBJ2-3; size: NA; V: TRBV29-1; D: NA; DNA: TGCAGCGTTGAAGTGGTAGATACGCAGTATTTT; CDR3: CSVEVVDTQYF
J: TRBJ2-1; size: few; V: TRBV7-9; D: TRBD2; DNA: TGTGCCAGCAGCTTGGGTCTGACTAGCGGGGGGTTCCCCTACAATGAGCAGTTCTTC; CDR3: CASSLGLTSGGFPYNEQFF
J: TRBJ2-5; size: NA; V: TRBV10-3; D: NA; DNA: TGTGCCATCAGTTCGGACAAAGAGACCCAGTACTTC; CDR3: CAISSDKETQYF
J: TRBJ2-5; size: NA; V: TRBV6-2/TRBV6-3; D: NA; DNA: TGTGCCAGCAGTTACCTGGACTCGCACCAAGAGACCCAGTACTTC; CDR3: CASSYLDSHQETQYF
J: TRBJ2-1; size: NA; V: TRBV29-1; D: TRBD1; DNA: TGCAGCGGGAGACAGGGGCCTAACAATGAGCAGTTCTTC; CDR3: CSGRQGPNNEQFF
J: TRBJ2-7; size: NA; V: TRBV29-1; D: NA; DNA: TGCAGCGTTGGGCCCCCCTTAGCGAACGAGCAGTACTTC; CDR3: CSVGPPLANEQYF
J: TRBJ2-1; size: few; V: TRBV18; D: NA; DNA: TGTGCCAGCTCACCACGTACTCTGGTGAATGAGCAGTTCTTC; CDR3: CASSPRTLVNEQFF
J: TRBJ2-7; size: many; V: TRBV6-2/TRBV6-3; D: NA; DNA: TGTGCCAGCAGTTATCAGGCTTACGAGCAGTACTTC; CDR3: CASSYQAYEQYF
J: TRBJ1-3; size: NA; V: TRBV4-3; D: NA; DNA: TGCGCCAGCAGCCAAGGCAGGGGCGGCTCTGGAAACACCATATATTTT; CDR3: CASSQGRGGSGNTIYF
J: TRBJ1-1; size: NA; V: TRBV29-1; D: NA; DNA: TGCAGCGCCTCGGTGGGGGAGAACACTGAAGCTTTCTTT; CDR3: CSASVGENTEAFF
J: TRBJ2-1; size: NA; V: TRBV11-2; D: TRBD1; DNA: TGTGCCAGCAGCTCCCGGGACAGGGACTACAATGAGCAGTTCTTC; CDR3: CASSSRDRDYNEQFF